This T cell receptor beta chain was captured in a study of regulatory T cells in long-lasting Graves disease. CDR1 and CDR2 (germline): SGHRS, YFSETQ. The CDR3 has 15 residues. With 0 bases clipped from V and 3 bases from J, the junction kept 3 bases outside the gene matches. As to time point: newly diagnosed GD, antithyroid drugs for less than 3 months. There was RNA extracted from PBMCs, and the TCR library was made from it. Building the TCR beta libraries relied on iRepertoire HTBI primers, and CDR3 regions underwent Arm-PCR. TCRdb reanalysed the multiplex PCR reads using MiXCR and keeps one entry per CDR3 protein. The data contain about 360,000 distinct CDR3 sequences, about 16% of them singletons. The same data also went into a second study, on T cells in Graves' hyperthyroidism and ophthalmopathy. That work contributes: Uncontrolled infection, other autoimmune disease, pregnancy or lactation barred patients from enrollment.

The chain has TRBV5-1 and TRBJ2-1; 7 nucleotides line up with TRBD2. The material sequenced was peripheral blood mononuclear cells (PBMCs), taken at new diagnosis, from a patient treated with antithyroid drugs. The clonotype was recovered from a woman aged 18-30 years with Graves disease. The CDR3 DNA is TGCGCCAGCAGCTTGGCTAGCGGATTCTACAATGAGCAGTTCTTC. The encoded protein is CASSLASGFYNEQFF.